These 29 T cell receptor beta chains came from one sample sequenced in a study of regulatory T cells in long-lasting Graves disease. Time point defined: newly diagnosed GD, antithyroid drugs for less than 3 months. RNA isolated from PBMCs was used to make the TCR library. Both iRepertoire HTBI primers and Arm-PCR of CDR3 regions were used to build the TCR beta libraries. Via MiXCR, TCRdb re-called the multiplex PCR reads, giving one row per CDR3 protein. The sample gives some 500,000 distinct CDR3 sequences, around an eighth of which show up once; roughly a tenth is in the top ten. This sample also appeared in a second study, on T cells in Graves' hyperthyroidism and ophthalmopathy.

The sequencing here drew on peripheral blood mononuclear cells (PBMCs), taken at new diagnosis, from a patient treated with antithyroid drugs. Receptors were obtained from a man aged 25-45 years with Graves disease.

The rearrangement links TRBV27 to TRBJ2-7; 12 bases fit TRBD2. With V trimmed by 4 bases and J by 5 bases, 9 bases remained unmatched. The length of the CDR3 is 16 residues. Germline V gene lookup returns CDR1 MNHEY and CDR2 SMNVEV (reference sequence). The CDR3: CASSYNSRLAGDEQYF. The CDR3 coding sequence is TGTGCCAGCAGTTATAATTCCCGACTAGCGGGAGACGAGCAGTACTTC.

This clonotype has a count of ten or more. The CDR3 region has the DNA TGTGCCAGCTCACCACCTCTAGAGACCCAGTACTTC. This translates into CASSPPLETQYF. This chain links TRBV18 with TRBJ2-5; no clear D. The CDR3 has 12 amino acids. Trimming left V 0 bases short and J 4 bases short, with 3 bases between. Germline CDR1 KGHSH, CDR2 LQKENI.

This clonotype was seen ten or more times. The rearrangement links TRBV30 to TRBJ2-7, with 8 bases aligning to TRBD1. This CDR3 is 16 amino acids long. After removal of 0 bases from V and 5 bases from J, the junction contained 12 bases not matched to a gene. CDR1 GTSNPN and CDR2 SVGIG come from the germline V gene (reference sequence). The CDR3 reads CAWSVRPGQGRNEQYF. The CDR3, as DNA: TGTGCCTGGAGTGTTCGACCCGGACAGGGCAGAAACGAGCAGTACTTC.

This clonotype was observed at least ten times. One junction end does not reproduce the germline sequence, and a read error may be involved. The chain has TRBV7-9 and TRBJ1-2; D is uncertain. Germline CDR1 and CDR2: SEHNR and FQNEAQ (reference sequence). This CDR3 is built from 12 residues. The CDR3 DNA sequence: TGTGCCAGCAGCTACGACACGTATGCCTACACCTTC. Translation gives CASSYDTYAYTF.

CDR3 coding DNA: TGTGCCATCAGTGGAGCGGGAATCACAGATACGCAGTATTTT. Protein product: CAISGAGITDTQYF. The rearrangement links TRBV10-3 to TRBJ2-3, with TRBD2 matching 7 bases. V lost 4 bases to trimming and J lost 2 bases; unmatched junction nucleotides: 3. This CDR3 contains 14 residues. Germline lookup yields CDR1 ENHRY and CDR2 SYGVKD.

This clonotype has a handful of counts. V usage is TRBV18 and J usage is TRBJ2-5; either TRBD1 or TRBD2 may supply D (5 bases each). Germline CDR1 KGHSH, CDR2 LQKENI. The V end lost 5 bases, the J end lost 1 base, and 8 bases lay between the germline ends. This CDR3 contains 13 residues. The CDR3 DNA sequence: TGTGCCAGCTCAAAGGGGACCCAAGAGACCCAGTACTTC. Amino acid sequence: CASSKGTQETQYF.

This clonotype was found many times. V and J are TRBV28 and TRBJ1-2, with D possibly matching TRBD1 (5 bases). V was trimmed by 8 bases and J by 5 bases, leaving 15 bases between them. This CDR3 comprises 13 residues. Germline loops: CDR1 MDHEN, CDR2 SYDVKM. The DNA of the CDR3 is TGTGCCAGCGCCGTAGGACACTTATATGGCTACACCTTC. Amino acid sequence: CASAVGHLYGYTF.

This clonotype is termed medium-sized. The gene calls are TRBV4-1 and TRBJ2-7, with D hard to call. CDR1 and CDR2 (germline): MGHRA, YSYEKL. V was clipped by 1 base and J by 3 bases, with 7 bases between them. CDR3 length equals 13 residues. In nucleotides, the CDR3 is TGCGCCAGCAGCCAAGTCCTCTTCTACGAGCAGTACTTC. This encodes CASSQVLFYEQYF.

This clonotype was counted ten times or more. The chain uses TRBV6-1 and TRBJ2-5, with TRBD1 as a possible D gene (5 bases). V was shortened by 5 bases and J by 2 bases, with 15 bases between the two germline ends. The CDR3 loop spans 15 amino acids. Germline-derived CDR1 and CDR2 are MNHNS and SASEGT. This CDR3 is CASSQAGHGQETQYF. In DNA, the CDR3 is TGTGCCAGCAGTCAGGCAGGGCATGGGCAAGAGACCCAGTACTTC.

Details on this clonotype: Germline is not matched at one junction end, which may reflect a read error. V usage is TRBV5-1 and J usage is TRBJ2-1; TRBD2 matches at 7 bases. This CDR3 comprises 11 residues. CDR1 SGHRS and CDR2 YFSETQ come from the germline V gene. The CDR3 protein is CASGGGGRDIF. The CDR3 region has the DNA TGCGCCAGCGGAGGCGGTGGGAGGGATATCTTC. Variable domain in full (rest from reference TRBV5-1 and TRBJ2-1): KAGVTQTPRYLIKTRGQQVTLSCSPISGHRSVSWYQQTPGQGLQFLFEYFSETQRNKGNFPGRFSGRQFSNSRSEMNVSTLELGDSALYLCASGGGGRDIFGPGTRLTVL.

CDR3 sequence: CSARQGQAISYGYTF. In nucleotides, the CDR3 is TGCAGTGCTCGTCAGGGACAGGCGATCTCCTATGGCTACACCTTC. The chain links TRBV20-1 to TRBJ1-2, with 8 bases matching TRBD1. V was clipped by 5 bases and J by 4 bases; unmatched bases: 12. The CDR3 has 15 amino acids. Germline CDR1 is DFQATT and CDR2 is SNEGSKA (reference sequence).

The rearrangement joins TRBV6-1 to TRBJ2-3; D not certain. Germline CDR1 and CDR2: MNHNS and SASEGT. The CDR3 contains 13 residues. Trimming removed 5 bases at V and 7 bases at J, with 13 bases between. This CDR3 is CASSIRTRYTQYF. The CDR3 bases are TGTGCCAGCAGTATCAGGACCAGGTATACGCAGTATTTT.

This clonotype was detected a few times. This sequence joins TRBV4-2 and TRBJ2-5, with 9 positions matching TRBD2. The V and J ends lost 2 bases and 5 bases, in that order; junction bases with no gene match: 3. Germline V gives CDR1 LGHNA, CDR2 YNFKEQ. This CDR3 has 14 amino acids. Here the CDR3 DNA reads TGTGCCAGCAGCCAACCTAGCGGGAAGGAGACCCAGTACTTC. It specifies CASSQPSGKETQYF.

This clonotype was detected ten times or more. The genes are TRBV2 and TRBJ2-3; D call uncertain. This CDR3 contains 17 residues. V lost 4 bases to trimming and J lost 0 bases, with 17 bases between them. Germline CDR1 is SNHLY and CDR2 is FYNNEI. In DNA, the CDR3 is TGTGCCAGCAGTGCCCCCGCAGGCCTATCTAGCACAGATACGCAGTATTTT. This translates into CASSAPAGLSSTDTQYF. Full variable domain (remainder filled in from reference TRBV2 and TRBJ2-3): EPEVTQTPSHQVTQMGQEVILRCVPISNHLYFYWYRQILGQKVEFLVSFYNNEISEKSEIFDDQFSVERPDGSNFTLKIRSTKLEDSAMYFCASSAPAGLSSTDTQYFGPGTRLTVL.

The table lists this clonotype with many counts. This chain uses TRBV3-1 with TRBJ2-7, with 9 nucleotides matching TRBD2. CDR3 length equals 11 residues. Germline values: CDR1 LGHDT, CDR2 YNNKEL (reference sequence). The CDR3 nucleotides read TGTGCTAGCGGGAGCTACTACGAGCAGTACTTC. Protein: CASGSYYEQYF.

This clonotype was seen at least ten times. The DNA of the CDR3 is TGTGCCAGTAGCAAAGGGTACCCAGGGTACGATGAGCAGTTCTTC. As protein: CASSKGYPGYDEQFF. This sequence joins TRBV19 and TRBJ2-1, with D tentatively TRBD1 (5 bases). Germline V CDR1 and CDR2: LNHDA, SQIVND (reference sequence). Trimming cost V 6 bases and J 8 bases, with 20 bases left between them. CDR3 length: 15 amino acids. Full variable domain (missing parts from reference TRBV19 and TRBJ2-1): DGGITQSPKYLFRKEGQNVTLSCEQNLNHDAMYWYRQDPGQGLRLIYYSQIVNDFQKGDIAEGYSVSREKKESFPLTVTSAQKNPTAFYLCASSKGYPGYDEQFFGPGTRLTVL.

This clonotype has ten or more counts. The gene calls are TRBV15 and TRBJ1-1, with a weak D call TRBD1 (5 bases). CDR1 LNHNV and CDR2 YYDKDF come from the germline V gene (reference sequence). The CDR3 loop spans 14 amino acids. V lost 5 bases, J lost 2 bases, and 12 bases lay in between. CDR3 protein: CATSQRGRNTEAFF. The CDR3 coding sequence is TGTGCCACCAGCCAACGGGGACGAAACACTGAAGCTTTCTTT.

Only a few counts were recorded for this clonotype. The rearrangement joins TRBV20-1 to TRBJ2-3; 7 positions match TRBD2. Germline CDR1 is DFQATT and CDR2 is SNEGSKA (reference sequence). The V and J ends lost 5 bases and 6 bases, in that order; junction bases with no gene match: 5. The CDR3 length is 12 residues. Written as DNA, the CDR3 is TGCAGTGCTGCTCAACTAGCGGATACGCAGTATTTT. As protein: CSAAQLADTQYF.

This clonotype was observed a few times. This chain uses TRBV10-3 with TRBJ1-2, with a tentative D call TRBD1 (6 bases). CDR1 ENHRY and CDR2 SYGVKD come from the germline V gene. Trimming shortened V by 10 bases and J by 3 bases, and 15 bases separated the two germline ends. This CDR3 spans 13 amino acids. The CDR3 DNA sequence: TGTGCCACAGATACAGGGAGGCACTATGGCTACACCTTC. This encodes CATDTGRHYGYTF.

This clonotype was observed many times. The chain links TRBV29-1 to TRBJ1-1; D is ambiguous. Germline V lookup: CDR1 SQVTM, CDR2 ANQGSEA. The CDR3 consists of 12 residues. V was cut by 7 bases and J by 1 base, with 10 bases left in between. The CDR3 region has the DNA TGCAGCGGTACAGAGACGAACACTGAAGCTTTCTTT. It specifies CSGTETNTEAFF.

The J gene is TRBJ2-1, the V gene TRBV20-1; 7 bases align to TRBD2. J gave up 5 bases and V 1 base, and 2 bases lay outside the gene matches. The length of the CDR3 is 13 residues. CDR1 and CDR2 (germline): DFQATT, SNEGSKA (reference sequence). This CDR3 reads CSARGLADNEQFF. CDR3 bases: TGCAGTGCTAGAGGGCTAGCGGACAATGAGCAGTTCTTC.

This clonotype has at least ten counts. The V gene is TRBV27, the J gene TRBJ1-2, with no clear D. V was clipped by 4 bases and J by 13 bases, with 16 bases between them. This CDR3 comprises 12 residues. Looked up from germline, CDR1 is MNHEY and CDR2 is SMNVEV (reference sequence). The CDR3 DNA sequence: TGTGCCAGCAGTTCCGGACCGACTGGGTGCACCTTC. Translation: CASSSGPTGCTF.

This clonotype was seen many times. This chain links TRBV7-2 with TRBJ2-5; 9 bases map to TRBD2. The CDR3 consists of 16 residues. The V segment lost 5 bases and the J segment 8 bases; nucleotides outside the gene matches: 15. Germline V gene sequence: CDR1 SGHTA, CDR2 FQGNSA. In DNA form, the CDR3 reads TGTGCCAGCAGCCCACGGGGACTAGCCCTCCGGCGCACCCAGTACTTC. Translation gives CASSPRGLALRRTQYF.

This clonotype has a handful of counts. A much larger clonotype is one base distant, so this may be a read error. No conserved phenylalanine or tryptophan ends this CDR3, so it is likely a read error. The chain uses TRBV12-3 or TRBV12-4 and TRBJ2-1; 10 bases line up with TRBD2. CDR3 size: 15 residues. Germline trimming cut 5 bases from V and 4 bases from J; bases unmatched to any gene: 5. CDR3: CASSIGLADYNEQFL. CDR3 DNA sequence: TGTGCCAGCAGTATAGGACTAGCGGATTACAATGAGCAGTTCCTC.

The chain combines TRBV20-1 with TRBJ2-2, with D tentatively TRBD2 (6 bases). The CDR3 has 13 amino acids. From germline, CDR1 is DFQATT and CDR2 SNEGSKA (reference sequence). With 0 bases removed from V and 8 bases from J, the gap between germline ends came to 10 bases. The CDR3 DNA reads TGCAGTGCTAGAGAACCGGGGAGGGGGGAGCTGTTTTTT. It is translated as CSAREPGRGELFF.

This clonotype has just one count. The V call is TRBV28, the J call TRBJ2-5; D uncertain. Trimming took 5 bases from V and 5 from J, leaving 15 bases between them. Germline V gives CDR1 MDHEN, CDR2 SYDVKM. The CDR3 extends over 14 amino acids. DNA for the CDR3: TGTGCCAGCAGTCGCCCGACGCCCCCGGAGACCCAGTACTTC. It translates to CASSRPTPPETQYF.

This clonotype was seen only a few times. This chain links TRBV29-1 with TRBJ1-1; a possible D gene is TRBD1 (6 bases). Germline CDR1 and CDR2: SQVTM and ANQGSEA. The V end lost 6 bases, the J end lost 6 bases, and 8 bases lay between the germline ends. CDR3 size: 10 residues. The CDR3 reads CSVGGAEAFF. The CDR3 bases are TGCAGCGTGGGGGGCGCTGAAGCTTTCTTT.

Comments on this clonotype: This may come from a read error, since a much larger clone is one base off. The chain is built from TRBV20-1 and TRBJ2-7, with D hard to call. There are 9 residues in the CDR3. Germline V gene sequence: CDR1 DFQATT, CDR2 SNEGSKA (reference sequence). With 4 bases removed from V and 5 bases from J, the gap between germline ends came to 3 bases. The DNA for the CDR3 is TGCAGTGCTACCCACGAGCAGTACTTC. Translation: CSATHEQYF.

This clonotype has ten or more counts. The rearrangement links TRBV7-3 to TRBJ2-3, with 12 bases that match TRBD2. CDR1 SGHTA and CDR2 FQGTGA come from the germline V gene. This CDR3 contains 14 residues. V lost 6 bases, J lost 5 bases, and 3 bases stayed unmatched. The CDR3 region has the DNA TGTGCCAGCAGTCCGGGACTAGCGGGAGATACGCAGTATTTT. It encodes CASSPGLAGDTQYF.